The 13 T cell receptor beta chains listed next were all sequenced from one sample in a study of OX40 agonist ivuxolimab in advanced cancers. The repertoire was sequenced with immunoSEQ multiplex PCR; TCRdb's copy has only in-frame clones and lacks some. The table has about 44,000 clones, around 80% seen once. This sample comprised CD4+ or CD8+ T cells sorted from blood, obtained in a trial of the OX40 agonist ivuxolimab. Every receptor here comes from an adult with an advanced solid tumor such as melanoma, head and neck, liver or kidney cancer.

The genes are TRBV20-1 and TRBJ1-1; TRBD1 matches 7 bases. The CDR3 sequence is 11 residues long. Losses at the gene ends were 6 bases for V and 10 bases for J; bases not matched to a gene: 8. CDR1 is DFQATT, CDR2 SNEGSKA, per germline (reference sequence). CDR3 protein: CSATTGERAFF. DNA of the CDR3: TGCAGTGCCACCACAGGGGAAAGAGCTTTCTTT.

This clone was counted between two and nine times. This sequence joins TRBV2 and TRBJ1-4; 8 bases map to TRBD1. This CDR3 is built from 13 residues. Losses at the gene ends were 6 bases for V and 8 bases for J; bases not matched to a gene: 5. CDR1 and CDR2 from the germline V gene are SNHLY and FYNNEI. In nucleotides, the CDR3 is TGTGCCAGCAGGACCAGGGGGCGGGAAAAACTGTTTTTT. Translated: CASRTRGREKLFF. Full variable domain (rest looked up from reference TRBV2 and TRBJ1-4): EPEVTQTPSHQVTQMGQEVILRCVPISNHLYFYWYRQILGQKVEFLVSFYNNEISEKSEIFDDQFSVERPDGSNFTLKIRSTKLEDSAMYFCASRTRGREKLFFGSGTQLSVL.

This clone appeared once. This chain links TRBV28 with TRBJ1-2, with D hard to call. This CDR3 contains 14 residues. Trimming shortened V by 3 bases and J by 4 bases, and 12 bases separated the two germline ends. The V gene's germline CDR1 is MDHEN and CDR2 SYDVKM. As DNA, the CDR3 is TGTGCCAGCAGTTTGGGCACCAGATTCTATGGCTACACCTTC. Its protein is CASSLGTRFYGYTF.

On this clone itself: The junction shows a germline mismatch at one end, possibly a read error. V usage is TRBV20-1 and J usage is TRBJ2-7; no reliable D call. CDR3 size: 10 residues. The germline V gene encodes CDR1 DFQATT and CDR2 SNEGSKA (reference sequence). Here the CDR3 reads CSARVDEQYF. The CDR3, as DNA: TGCAGCGCTAGGGTTGACGAGCAGTACTTC.

The gene calls are TRBV4-2 and TRBJ1-5; 10 nucleotides line up with TRBD1. The CDR3 contains 15 residues. V was clipped by 4 bases and J by 6 bases; unmatched bases: 6. Germline assignment: CDR1 LGHNA and CDR2 YNFKEQ. The CDR3: CASSRDRGMGQPQHF. DNA for the CDR3: TGTGCCAGCAGCCGGGACAGGGGTATGGGTCAGCCCCAGCATTTT.

The rearrangement links TRBV18 to TRBJ1-5; D is perhaps TRBD1 (5 bases). Germline loops: CDR1 KGHSH, CDR2 LQKENI. Trimming shortened V by 0 bases and J by 0 bases, and 6 bases separated the two germline ends. CDR3 size: 15 residues. CDR3 nucleotides: TGTGCCAGCTCACCACCGGGGACTAGCAATCAGCCCCAGCATTTT. This translates into CASSPPGTSNQPQHF.

In DNA form, the CDR3 reads TGTGCCAGCAGTTTGAGGGGATCTTTGGGCACAGATACGCAGTATTTT. As protein: CASSLRGSLGTDTQYF. The chain joins TRBV6-5 to TRBJ2-3; the D gene could be TRBD1 or TRBD2 (5 bases each). CDR1 and CDR2 from the germline V gene are MNHEY and SVGAGI. The CDR3 sequence is 16 residues long. Trimming removed 4 bases from V and 1 base from J, with 15 bases in between.

This chain joins TRBV5-1 and TRBJ2-5; TRBD1 might be the D (6 bases). V gave up 2 bases and J gave up 2 bases, with 10 bases separating them. The CDR3 is made up of 14 amino acids. Germline V gene lookup returns CDR1 SGHRS and CDR2 YFSETQ. This chain's CDR3 is CASSFPGAQETQYF. The DNA for the CDR3 is TGCGCCAGCAGCTTCCCAGGGGCTCAAGAGACCCAGTACTTC.

The CDR3 loop reads CASSELSSGQETQYF. CDR3 coding DNA: TGTGCCAGCAGTGAACTATCTAGCGGCCAAGAGACCCAGTACTTC. The gene calls are TRBV6-1 and TRBJ2-5, with TRBD2 matching over 7 bases. The ends lost 2 bases at V and 1 base at J; junction bases unmatched: 4. The CDR3 spans 15 residues. Germline values: CDR1 MNHNS, CDR2 SASEGT.

V and J are TRBV30 and TRBJ2-7; the match to TRBD2 covers 7 bases. V shed 1 base, J shed 6 bases, and the junction held 9 bases outside the gene matches. Germline CDR1 reads GTSNPN; CDR2 reads SVGIG (reference sequence). This CDR3 has 14 amino acids. CDR3 sequence reads: CAWSDPGGRREQYF. The CDR3 nucleotides are TGTGCCTGGAGTGACCCTGGCGGGAGACGCGAGCAGTACTTC.

To note about this clone: The DNA is left out, because the CDR3 cannot be placed on it with certainty; the CDR3 is given as TCRdb lists it. V usage is TRBV6-1 and J usage is TRBJ1-1; whether TRBD1, the table's D call, matches the DNA was not checked. The length of the CDR3 is 13 amino acids, counting both ends. The germline V gene has CDR1 MNHNS and CDR2 SASEGT. CDR3 protein: CASSVAPGTPLFF.

V and J are TRBV27 and TRBJ1-3; no reliable D call. Between the trimmed V and J ends, which lost 7 bases and 4 bases, there was a span of 5 bases. CDR3 length equals 11 residues. The germline V gene encodes CDR1 MNHEY and CDR2 SMNVEV (reference sequence). The CDR3 sequence: CASIPGNTIYF. The CDR3 coding sequence is TGTGCCAGCATTCCGGGAAACACCATATATTTT.

This rearrangement joins TRBV5-1 to TRBJ1-2, with 11 bases matching TRBD1. The CDR3 contains 14 residues. Germline CDR1 reads SGHRS; CDR2 reads YFSETQ. After removal of 3 bases from V and 7 bases from J, the junction contained 5 bases not matched to a gene. Here the CDR3 reads CASSWWTGGSGYTF. CDR3 bases: TGCGCCAGCAGCTGGTGGACAGGGGGCAGTGGCTACACCTTC.